This T cell receptor beta chain is from a study of beta chain features in type 1 diabetes listed by TCRdb under 2018. Describing the broader study: Mean age, gender distribution, total cell number and subset yield were not different between patients and healthy donors. A total of roughly 110 million sorted cells were examined across all samples, and the number of cells per subset was strongly correlated with RNA yield. The study compared TCRB repertoires of sorted circulating CD4+ T cell subsets between recently diagnosed type 1 diabetes patients and matched healthy donors. Whereas all 30 or so donors provided naive and central memory subsets, regulatory and stem cell-like memory subsets were isolated from just 8 patients and about 8 healthy donors. Study-level results and caveats: Naive, central memory and regulatory TCRB repertoires appeared to be more alike among patients than among healthy donors. PCR might favor shorter templates, but patient and control samples were amplified and corrected together, so any skew would affect both groups equally. At VDJ recombination sites, patients with type 1 diabetes made fewer insertions and deleted more nucleotides, a pattern implying thymic rearrangement abnormalities. HLA sub-analyses involved small numbers of individuals, so any influence of HLA type on TCRB rearrangement remained unresolved. Because cDNA was sequenced instead of genomic DNA, highly expressing activated cells could be over-represented, though the groups showed no difference in activation or CD3 levels. In all four CD4+ subsets, TCRB CDR3 length was moderately but significantly shorter in type 1 diabetes patients.

This clone was found a few times. No cognate antigen has been identified for it. Base qualities are missing; no much larger clone stands one base away. The entire amount of isolated RNA was reverse transcribed using the High Capacity cDNA Reverse Transcription Kit, so the sequenced TCRB transcripts were expressed ones. Deep immunoSEQ sequencing was applied to naive, central memory and regulatory T cell samples, giving an average of roughly 3.5 million total reads per sample. Sorted cells were lysed in RLT buffer and RNA was extracted with DNase-treated RNeasy Micro or Mini kits, depending on cell number. Each cell subset was processed on its own to prevent cross-contamination, while patient and healthy donor samples were processed together. The immunoSEQ multiplex PCR was used to amplify TCRB sequences from cDNA, yielding 87-bp fragments that span the CDR3 region. Sequencing of the amplicons was performed on the Illumina HiSeq platform. The study's own analysis went as follows. PCR bias was corrected computationally using synthetic template baselines, and reads within Hamming distance 2 were collapsed, with unmergeable singletons discarded. Reads were aligned against IMGT so that V, D and J genes, CDR3 length and insertions or deletions at six rearrangement sites could be assigned. Within each subset, clonotype counts were normalized to the number of sorted cells before true diversity and Gini coefficients were calculated with the tcR R package. Repertoire sharing was quantified using the overlap coefficient calculated on TCRB nucleotide sequences. Out-of-frame TCRB sequences from naive cells were analyzed as a proxy for the pre-selection repertoire. The clones in this table, taken by TCRdb from immuneACCESS, are in-frame only. Not every clone is retained; where verified, under half of the shortfall comes from an unresolved V gene, and the cause of the rest is unknown. The V and J calls and clone size were taken over from that table, and D and trimming were inferred from the DNA. The sample records 300,000 to 450,000 clones, 20% of which are singletons. The ten top clones hold around 0.045% of the sample.

A single peripheral blood draw of about 116 mL on average was collected from each donor into heparinised tubes. A BD FACSAria II was used to sort naive, central memory, regulatory and stem cell-like memory CD4+ T cells with a panel that included CD45RO, CCR7, CD25, CD127, CD95 and CD27. All sorted populations exceeded 95% purity. PBMCs were separated immediately by Lymphoprep density gradient centrifugation and were stained directly, without being cultured. Samples were stained and sorted in pairs, with one healthy donor and one patient per experiment, so that batch effects were minimized. The germline V gene provides CDR1 MGHRA and CDR2 YSYEKL. Relative to germline, V is missing 3 bases and J is missing 5 bases, with 5 bases of the junction outside any gene match. There are 14 amino acids in the CDR3, from cysteine to phenylalanine inclusive. The read is trimmed to its CDR3 DNA, 42 bases read in frame from base 1.

Recombination linked TRBV4-1 to TRBJ2-5, and 8 junction bases match TRBD2. Sample: naive CD4+ T cells from blood. The cell subset or site label on this specimen signifies: true naive CD4+ T cells. The source of this sequence is a woman between 18 and 29 years old in good health. The DNA is as follows: TGCGCCAGCAGCCAGGGGACTAGTAAGGAGACCCAGTACTTC. The encoded protein is CASSQGTSKETQYF.